What follows describes a single T cell receptor beta chain. The antigen this receptor binds is unknown. Within one base of it there is no much larger clone, and no base qualities were kept. Chronic pancreatitis pancreas tissue came from patients undergoing total pancreatectomy with islet autotransplantation (TPIAT). Included chronic pancreatitis patients had no known history of diabetes. For TCRbeta sequencing, genomic DNA was extracted directly from bulk pancreas tissue, without T cell sorting. No particular cause of disease was identified in idiopathic chronic pancreatitis patients. At two US centers, pancreas tissues from patients and organ donors were collected on a consecutive basis. Taken from cysteine to phenylalanine, the CDR3 has 16 residues. Kept here is only the CDR3 DNA, which spans 48 bases and is read in frame from base 1. The junction shows trimming of 2 bases on V and 3 bases on J, plus 16 bases between the germline ends. The CDR1 and CDR2 encoded by the germline V gene are KGHSH and LQKENI.

To prepare the library, the immunoSEQ multiplex PCR assay was applied. From pancreatic genomic DNA, the TCRbeta CDR3 region and adjacent sequences were amplified and sequenced. The paper's data handling went like this. Productive clonality and productive rearrangement counts were measured along with repertoire diversity, which was expressed as a mean normalized Shannon-Wiener index. Control and chronic pancreatitis repertoire metrics were compared with the nonparametric Mann-Whitney U test. CDR3beta sequences with identical amino acid composition and length across subjects were defined as shared clonotypes. TCRdb re-hosts the immuneACCESS table, in-frame sequences only. Its copies lack some clones; in the studies checked, an unresolved V gene accounts for under half of them, and the cause for the rest is not known. The V and J calls and the clone size are those of that table, but D and trimming were determined from the DNA. This sample lists some 2,000 clones; roughly 80% were detected once. The top ten clones comprise approximately 16% of the sample.

The data stem from a study of immune characteristics of hereditary and idiopathic chronic pancreatitis. About the full investigation: The study profiled local pancreatic immune cells and TCRbeta repertoires in hereditary and idiopathic chronic pancreatitis compared with control organ donor pancreases. TCRbeta sequencing covered roughly 5 control pancreases, under ten hereditary chronic pancreatitis pancreases and about six idiopathic chronic pancreatitis pancreases. Minimal in vitro experimental manipulation of pancreas-infiltrating T cells was the reason the gDNA-based approach was selected.

Overall study outcomes, separate from this receptor: Because patient tissue could be obtained only at the time of TPIAT, immune findings may have been influenced by differences in disease duration. Among 13 chronic pancreatitis patients, a positive correlation was found between numbers of productive TCR rearrangements and disease severity scores. Compared with controls, TCRbeta repertoire diversity was significantly higher and clonality was lower in both chronic pancreatitis groups. The study did not include chronic pancreatitis caused by alcohol use. Vbeta-Jbeta gene family usage, including TRBV10, TRBV19, TRBV23 and TRBV5, differed between hereditary and idiopathic chronic pancreatitis.

The receptor's source is a human donor with chronic pancreatitis. The rearranged segments are TRBV18 and TRBJ1-2; 6 matching bases give a weak D call of TRBD1. Input material: pancreas tissue with idiopathic chronic pancreatitis. The sample's cell subset or site label is to be understood as: chronic pancreatitis without an identified cause. The DNA is TGTGCCAGCTCACCATTGGACAGCTTCTCGCACTATGGCTACACCTTC. The translation is CASSPLDSFSHYGYTF.